This TCR beta chain was sequenced during a study of blood T cell repertoires in COVID-19. About the study: T cells, B-cell-depleted T cells, or PBMCs provided the cDNA or gDNA that served as material.

The ends lost 4 bases at V and 6 bases at J; junction bases unmatched: 1. The CDR3 sequence is 15 residues long. Germline CDR1 and CDR2: SGHVS and FNYEAQ. The protocol was immunoSEQ multiplex PCR, while the TCRdb copy is restricted to in-frame clones and leaves out a portion. The sample carries approximately 670,000 clones, about nine tenths recorded once. This clone was detected only once. This sequence joins TRBV7-6 and TRBJ2-2, with 14 bases that match TRBD2. The receptor's source is a woman under 30 with acute or convalescent COVID-19. The specimen sequenced was peripheral blood. CDR3 amino acids: CASSSTSGGAGELFF. DNA of the CDR3: TGTGCCAGCAGCTCGACTAGCGGGGGGGCCGGGGAGCTGTTTTTT.